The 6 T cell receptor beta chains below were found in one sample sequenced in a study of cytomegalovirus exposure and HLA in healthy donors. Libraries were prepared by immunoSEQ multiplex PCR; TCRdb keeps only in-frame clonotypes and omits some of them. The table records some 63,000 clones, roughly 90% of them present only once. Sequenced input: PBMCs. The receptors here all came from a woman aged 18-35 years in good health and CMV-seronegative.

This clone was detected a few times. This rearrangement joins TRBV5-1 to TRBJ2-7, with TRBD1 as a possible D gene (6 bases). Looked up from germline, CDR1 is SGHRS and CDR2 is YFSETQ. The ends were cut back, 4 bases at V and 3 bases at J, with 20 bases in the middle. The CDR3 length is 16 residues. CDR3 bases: TGCGCCAGCAGCATATTAGGGGCAGGGGCCGGCTACGAGCAGTACTTC. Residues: CASSILGAGAGYEQYF.

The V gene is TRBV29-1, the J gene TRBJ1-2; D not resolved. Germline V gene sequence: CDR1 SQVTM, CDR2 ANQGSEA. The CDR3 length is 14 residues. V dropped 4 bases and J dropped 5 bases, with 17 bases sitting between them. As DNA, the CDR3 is TGCAGCGTTGTCGTGTCCGGCGCGGGGTATGGCTACACCTTC. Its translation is CSVVVSGAGYGYTF.

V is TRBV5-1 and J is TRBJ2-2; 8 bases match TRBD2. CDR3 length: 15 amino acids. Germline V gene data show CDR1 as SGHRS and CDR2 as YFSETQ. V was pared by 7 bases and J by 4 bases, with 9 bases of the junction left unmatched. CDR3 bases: TGCGCCAGCCGGGGTAGCGGGGACGCCACCGGGGAGCTGTTTTTT. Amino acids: CASRGSGDATGELFF.

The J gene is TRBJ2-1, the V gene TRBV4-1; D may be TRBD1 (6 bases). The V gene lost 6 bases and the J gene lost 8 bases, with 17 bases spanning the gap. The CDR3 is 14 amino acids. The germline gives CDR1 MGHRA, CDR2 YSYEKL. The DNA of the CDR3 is TGCGCCAGCAGTAGGACAGCAGGGTCCCATGAGCAGTTCTTC. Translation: CASSRTAGSHEQFF.

CDR3 DNA: TGTGCCGGCGCCAGGCCGCACACCGGGGAGCTGTTTTTT. It translates to CAGARPHTGELFF. V usage is TRBV11-2 and J usage is TRBJ2-2; D remains unclear. CDR1 and CDR2 from the germline V gene are SGHAT and FQNNGV. The CDR3 contains 13 residues. The germline V and J ends were trimmed by 11 bases and 3 bases, with 13 bases remaining between them.

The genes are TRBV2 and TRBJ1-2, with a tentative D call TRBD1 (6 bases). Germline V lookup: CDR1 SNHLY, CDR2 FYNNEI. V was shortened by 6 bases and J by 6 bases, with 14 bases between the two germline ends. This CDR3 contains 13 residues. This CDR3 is CASRGTRSDGYTF. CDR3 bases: TGTGCCAGCAGGGGGACACGTAGCGATGGCTACACCTTC.